Listed below are T cell receptor beta chains from one sample, sequenced in a study of vaccination effects on CD4 cells after COVID-19. This table comes from immunoSEQ multiplex PCR, and its TCRdb copy is limited to in-frame clones, with some not included. This sample yields tens of thousands of clones, of which over 60% are seen a single time; 15% to 20% belongs to the top ten. For these TCRs, the target antigens are not known. Here the sequenced sample was CD4+ T cells from PBMCs cultured with HCoV-NL63 spike peptides, taken before COVID-19 vaccination. The receptors shown here come from a human donor who had a prior SARS-CoV-2 infection. Each CDR3 is given with its conserved first and last residue. The D gene is left open where the match is weak. The size entry is marked missing in some rows and otherwise reads once, few, many or a size class.

v_gene,j_gene,abundance,d_gene,CDR3nt,CDR3aa
TRBV6-5,TRBJ2-7,.,TRBD1,TGTGCCAGCAGTTCCACAGGGGGAGCCAGCTACGAGCAGTACTTC,CASSSTGGASYEQYF
TRBV7-2,TRBJ2-2,.,TRBD2,TGTGCCAGCAGCTTAGCCCGGGGGGCCGGGGAGCTGTTTTTT,CASSLARGAGELFF
TRBV7-6,TRBJ2-3,.,.,TGTGCCAGCAGCTTAGAGACCGGGACCGCTAGCACAGATACGCAGTATTTT,CASSLETGTASTDTQYF
TRBV9,TRBJ2-3,.,.,TGTGCCAGCAGCTTACCTGGGGGGCCACGCACAGATACGCAGTATTTT,CASSLPGGPRTDTQYF
TRBV4-1,TRBJ2-1,.,.,TGCGCCAGCAGCCACGTACAGGGTGAGCAGTTCTTC,CASSHVQGEQFF
TRBV15,TRBJ1-1,.,.,TGTGCCACCAGCAGTCAGGGGATGAACACTGAAGCTTTCTTT,CATSSQGMNTEAFF
TRBV2,TRBJ2-3,.,.,TGTGCCAGCAGTGAAGTAATAGCGGTAAATTTGCAGGATACGCAGTATTTT,CASSEVIAVNLQDTQYF
TRBV7-3,TRBJ2-5,.,.,TGTGCCAGCAGCCCTACAGGGCTACAAGAGACCCAGTACTTC,CASSPTGLQETQYF
TRBV18,TRBJ2-4,.,TRBD1,TGTGCCAGCTCAGGGACAGGGAAAAACATTCAGTACTTC,CASSGTGKNIQYF
TRBV4-1,TRBJ2-5,.,.,TGCGCCAGCAGCCAAGAATTCCTCGTTCGAACCCAGTACTTC,CASSQEFLVRTQYF
TRBV9,TRBJ1-3,.,.,TGTGCCAGCAGCTGGACAGCTTACAGCTCTGGAAACACCATATATTTT,CASSWTAYSSGNTIYF
TRBV4-2,TRBJ2-3,.,TRBD1,TGTGCCAGCAGCCAAGATCTACAGGGGGCAAGAGATACGCAGTATTTT,CASSQDLQGARDTQYF
TRBV30,TRBJ1-2,.,TRBD1,TGTGCCTGGACGGGCAGGGGGCGATTAAAGTATGGCTACACCTTC,CAWTGRGRLKYGYTF
TRBV6-5,TRBJ2-7,.,.,TGTGCCAGCTCGCGGGGTCTATCCTACGAGCAGTACTTC,CASSRGLSYEQYF
TRBV5-1,TRBJ1-3,few,.,TGCGCCAGCAGCGAAGCTGGGGCTGGAAACACCATATATTTT,CASSEAGAGNTIYF
TRBV7-3,TRBJ2-5,.,.,TGTGCCAGCAGCTTAAGCGGTTCCGTGGAGACCCAGTACTTC,CASSLSGSVETQYF
TRBV20-1,TRBJ2-1,.,.,TGCAGCGTTAAAGGGAATGAGCAGTTCTTC,CSVKGNEQFF
TRBV7-2,TRBJ1-2,.,.,TGTGCCAGCAGCTTAGTAGGGACTGACCCCAACTTTGGCTACACCTTC,CASSLVGTDPNFGYTF
TRBV5-1,TRBJ2-1,.,TRBD2,TGCGCCAGCAGCCAAAAGCGGGACTCCTACAATGAGCAGTTCTTC,CASSQKRDSYNEQFF
TRBV6-6,TRBJ2-7,.,TRBD1,TGTGCCAGCAGTCGATCCGGGACAGGGGGCGTCGAGCAGTACTTC,CASSRSGTGGVEQYF
TRBV6-6,TRBJ1-1,.,.,TGTGCCAGCCGAACCTGGTGGGGAACGAACACTGAAGCTTTCTTT,CASRTWWGTNTEAFF
TRBV5-1,TRBJ2-1,.,TRBD2,TGCGCCAGCAGCTTGGCGGGAGGGAGCAATGAGCAGTTCTTC,CASSLAGGSNEQFF
TRBV6-5,TRBJ1-2,.,TRBD1,TGTGCCAGCAGTTACTCCAGACAGGGGGTGTCTGGCTACACCTTC,CASSYSRQGVSGYTF
TRBV7-9,TRBJ2-3,few,.,TGTGCCAGCAGCTTAGGGGGGTCTGATACGCAGTATTTT,CASSLGGSDTQYF
TRBV7-3,TRBJ2-1,.,.,TGTGCCAGCAGTTTGAACCTAGACGCGAATGAGCAGTTCTTC,CASSLNLDANEQFF
TRBV6-4,TRBJ2-7,.,TRBD2,TGTGCCAGCAGACTAGCGGGCGATAGCTCCTACGAGCAGTACTTC,CASRLAGDSSYEQYF
TRBV18,TRBJ2-2,once,.,TGTGCCAGCTCCCTCAACACCGGGGAGCTGTTTTTT,CASSLNTGELFF
TRBV20-1,TRBJ2-1,.,.,TGCAGTGCTGTTGGGAATGAGCAGTTCTTC,CSAVGNEQFF
TRBV5-6,TRBJ1-2,.,TRBD1,TGTGCCAGCAGCCCTACCGACGGCAGGGGGGGTGGCTACACCTTC,CASSPTDGRGGGYTF
TRBV7-3,TRBJ2-2,.,.,TGTGCCAGCAGCTTAACCGCCGGGGAGCTGTTTTTT,CASSLTAGELFF
TRBV2,TRBJ1-4,.,.,TGTGCCAGCAGTCCAAACCGGGACCTCAGAGATGAAAAACTGTTTTTT,CASSPNRDLRDEKLFF
TRBV5-8,TRBJ1-2,few,TRBD1,TGTGCCAGCAACCCGACAGGGGCTGACTATGGCTACACCTTC,CASNPTGADYGYTF
TRBV15,TRBJ2-3,.,.,TGTGCCACCAGCAGAGATTCGGCGGGTCGGTCCACAGATACGCAGTATTTT,CATSRDSAGRSTDTQYF
TRBV27,TRBJ2-3,once,TRBD1,TGTGCCAGCAGGCGAGCAGGGGGCAGGGATACGCAGTATTTT,CASRRAGGRDTQYF
TRBV18,TRBJ1-6,.,.,TGTGCCAGCTCACCAAGGGGCGGAAATTTTAATTCACCCCTCCACTTT,CASSPRGGNFNSPLHF
TRBV7-2,TRBJ2-7,.,.,TGTGCCAGCAGCTTAGGGATGAACCGGGGGCCGGTCTCCTACGAGCAGTACTTC,CASSLGMNRGPVSYEQYF
TRBV29-1,TRBJ2-7,.,.,TGCAGCGTTGACGACAGAGTAGGGCAGTACTTC,CSVDDRVGQYF
TRBV20-1,TRBJ2-7,.,.,TGCAGTGTACAGGGATCGGGATCCCAGTACTTC,CSVQGSGSQYF
TRBV9,TRBJ2-2,.,.,TGTGCCAGCAGCGTAGGCGGACCTCCGAGGACCGGGGAGCTGTTTTTT,CASSVGGPPRTGELFF
TRBV11-3,TRBJ2-3,few,.,TGTGCCAGCAGCTTAGCCCCCTTGGATACGCAGTATTTT,CASSLAPLDTQYF
TRBV2,TRBJ2-3,few,TRBD2,TGTGCCAGCAGAAGCGGGAGACTCACAGATACGCAGTATTTT,CASRSGRLTDTQYF